A single sample gave rise to the 4 T cell receptor beta chains below, sequenced in a study of cytomegalovirus exposure and HLA in healthy donors. The study ran its PCR with 60 Vbeta and 13 Jbeta primers. The method was immunoSEQ multiplex PCR; TCRdb's version includes in-frame clones alone and lacks a portion of them. The table lists about 260,000 clones, just over 70% of them singletons. Specimen: PBMCs. Receptor source: a female donor in good health and CMV-seronegative.

V usage is TRBV27 and J usage is TRBJ2-3; the D is unclear. The length of the CDR3 is 11 residues. CDR1 is MNHEY and CDR2 is SMNVEV in the germline V gene (reference sequence). Trimming took off 7 bases at V and 5 bases at J, with 7 bases between the two ends. Written as DNA, the CDR3 is TGTGCCAGCACCATCGGAGATACGCAGTATTTT. It yields the protein CASTIGDTQYF.

The V and J genes are TRBV9 and TRBJ2-1; unclear D gene. The V and J ends lost 1 base and 9 bases respectively, with 5 bases between them. The germline V gene has CDR1 SGDLS and CDR2 YYNGEE. The CDR3 is 11 amino acids. In nucleotides, the CDR3 is TGTGCCAGCAGCGTAACAAGTGAGCAGTTCTTC. This translates into CASSVTSEQFF.

This clone was picked up a small number of times. This rearrangement joins TRBV7-2 to TRBJ2-1; maybe TRBD2 (6 bases). This CDR3 has 13 residues. Germline V gene sequence: CDR1 SGHTA, CDR2 FQGNSA. V gave up 5 bases and J gave up 9 bases, with 14 bases separating them. The CDR3 DNA sequence: TGTGCCAGCAGCATGACTAGTGATACTGAGCAGTTCTTC. The encoded protein is CASSMTSDTEQFF.

V usage is TRBV2 and J usage is TRBJ2-1; 10 bases are shared with TRBD2. V shed 6 bases and J 2 bases; nucleotides not matched to a gene: 4. The CDR3 is made up of 15 amino acids. In germline, CDR1 is SNHLY, CDR2 FYNNEI. This CDR3 is CASSWTSGAYNEQFF. As DNA, the CDR3 is TGTGCCAGCAGCTGGACTAGCGGTGCCTACAATGAGCAGTTCTTC.